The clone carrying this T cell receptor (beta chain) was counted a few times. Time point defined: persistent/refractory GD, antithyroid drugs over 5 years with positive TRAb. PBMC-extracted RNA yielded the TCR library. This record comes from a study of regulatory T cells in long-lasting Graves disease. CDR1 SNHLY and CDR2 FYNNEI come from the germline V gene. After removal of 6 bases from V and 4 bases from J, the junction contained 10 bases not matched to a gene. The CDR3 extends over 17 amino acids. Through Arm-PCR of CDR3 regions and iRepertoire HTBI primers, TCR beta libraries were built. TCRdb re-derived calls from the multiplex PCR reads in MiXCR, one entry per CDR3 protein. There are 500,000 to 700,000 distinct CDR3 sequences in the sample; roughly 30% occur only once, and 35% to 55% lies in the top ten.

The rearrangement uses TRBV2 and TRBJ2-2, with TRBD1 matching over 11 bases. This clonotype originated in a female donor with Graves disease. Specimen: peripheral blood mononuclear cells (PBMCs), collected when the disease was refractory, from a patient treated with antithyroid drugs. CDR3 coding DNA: TGTGCCAGCAGAATATTGGACAGGGGGCATGTCACCGGGGAGCTGTTTTTT. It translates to CASRILDRGHVTGELFF.